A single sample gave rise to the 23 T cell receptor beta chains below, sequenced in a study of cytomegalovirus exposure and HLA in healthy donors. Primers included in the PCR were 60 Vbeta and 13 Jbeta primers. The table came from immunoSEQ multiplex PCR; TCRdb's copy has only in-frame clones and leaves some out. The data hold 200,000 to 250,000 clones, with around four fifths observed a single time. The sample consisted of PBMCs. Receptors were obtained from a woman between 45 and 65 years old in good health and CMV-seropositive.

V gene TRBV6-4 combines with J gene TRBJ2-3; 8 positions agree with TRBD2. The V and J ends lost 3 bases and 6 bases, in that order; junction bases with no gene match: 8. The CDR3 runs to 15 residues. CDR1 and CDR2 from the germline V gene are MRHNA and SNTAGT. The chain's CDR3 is CASSESGGATDTQYF. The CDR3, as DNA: TGTGCCAGCAGTGAGTCCGGGGGGGCCACGGATACGCAGTATTTT.

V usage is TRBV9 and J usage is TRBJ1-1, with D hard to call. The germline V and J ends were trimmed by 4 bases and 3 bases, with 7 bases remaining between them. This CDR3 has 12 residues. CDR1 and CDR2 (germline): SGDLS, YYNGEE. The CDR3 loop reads CASSFGDTEAFF. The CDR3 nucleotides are TGTGCCAGCAGCTTCGGGGACACTGAAGCTTTCTTT.

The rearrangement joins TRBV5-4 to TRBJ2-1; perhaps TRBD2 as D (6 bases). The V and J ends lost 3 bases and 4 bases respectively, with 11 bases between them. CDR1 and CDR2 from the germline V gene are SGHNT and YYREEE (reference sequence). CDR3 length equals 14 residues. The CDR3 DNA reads TGTGCCAGCAGCTCCCCCGGGAGTTACAATGAGCAGTTCTTC. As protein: CASSSPGSYNEQFF.

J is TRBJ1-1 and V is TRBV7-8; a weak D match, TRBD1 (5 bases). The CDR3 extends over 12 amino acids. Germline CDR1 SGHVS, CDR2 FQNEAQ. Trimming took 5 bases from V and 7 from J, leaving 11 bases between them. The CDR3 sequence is CASSRGRDEAFF. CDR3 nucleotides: TGTGCCAGCAGCCGGGGGAGGGATGAAGCTTTCTTT.

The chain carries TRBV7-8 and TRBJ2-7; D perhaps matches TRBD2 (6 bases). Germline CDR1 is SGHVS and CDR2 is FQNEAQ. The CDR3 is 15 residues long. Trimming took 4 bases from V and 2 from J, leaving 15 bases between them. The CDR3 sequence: CASSSYMGGAYEQYF. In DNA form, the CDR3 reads TGTGCCAGCAGCTCCTATATGGGCGGGGCCTACGAGCAGTACTTC.

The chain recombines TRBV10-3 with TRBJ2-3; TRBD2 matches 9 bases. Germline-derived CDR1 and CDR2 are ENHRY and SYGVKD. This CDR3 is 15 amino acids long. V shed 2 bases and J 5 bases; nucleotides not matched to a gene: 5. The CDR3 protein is CAISERLAGQDTQYF. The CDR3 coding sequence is TGTGCCATCAGTGAGCGGCTAGCGGGGCAAGATACGCAGTATTTT.

The CDR3 DNA follows: TGTGCCAGTAGTCCACGGACAGGAGGCGACTATGGCTACACCTTC. Translation: CASSPRTGGDYGYTF. The J gene is TRBJ1-2, the V gene TRBV19, with 7 bases identical to TRBD1. The ends lost 5 bases at V and 3 bases at J; junction bases unmatched: 9. The germline CDR1 and CDR2 sequences are LNHDA and SQIVND (reference sequence). The CDR3 contains 15 residues.

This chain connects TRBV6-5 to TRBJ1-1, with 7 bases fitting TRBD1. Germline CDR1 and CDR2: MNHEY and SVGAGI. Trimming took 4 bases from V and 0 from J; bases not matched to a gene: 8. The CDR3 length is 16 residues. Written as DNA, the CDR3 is TGTGCCAGCAGTTTCAGGGGGAAACCCTTGAACACTGAAGCTTTCTTT. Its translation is CASSFRGKPLNTEAFF.

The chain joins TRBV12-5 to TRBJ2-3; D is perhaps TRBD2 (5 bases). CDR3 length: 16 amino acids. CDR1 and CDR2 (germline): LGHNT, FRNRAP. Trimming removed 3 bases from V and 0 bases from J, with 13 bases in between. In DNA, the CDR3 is TGTGCTAGTGGTTTCCCCCTCGGACTGAGCACAGATACGCAGTATTTT. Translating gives CASGFPLGLSTDTQYF. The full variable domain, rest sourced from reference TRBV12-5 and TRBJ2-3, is DARVTQTPRHKVTEMGQEVTMRCQPILGHNTVFWYRQTMMQGLELLAYFRNRAPLDDSGMPKDRFSAEMPDATLATLKIQPSEPRDSAVYFCASGFPLGLSTDTQYFGPGTRLTVL.

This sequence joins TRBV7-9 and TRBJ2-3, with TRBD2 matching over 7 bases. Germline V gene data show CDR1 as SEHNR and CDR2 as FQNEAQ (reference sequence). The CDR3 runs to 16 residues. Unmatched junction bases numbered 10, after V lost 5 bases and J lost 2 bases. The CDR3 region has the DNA TGTGCCAGCAGCCTACGCTTCGGGACTAACACAGATACGCAGTATTTT. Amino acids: CASSLRFGTNTDTQYF.

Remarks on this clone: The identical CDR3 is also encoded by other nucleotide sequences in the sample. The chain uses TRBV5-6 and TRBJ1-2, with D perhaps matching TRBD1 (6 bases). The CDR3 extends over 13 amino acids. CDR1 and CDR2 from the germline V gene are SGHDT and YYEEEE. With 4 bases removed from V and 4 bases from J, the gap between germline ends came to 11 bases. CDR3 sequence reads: CASSATGVYGYTF. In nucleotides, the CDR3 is TGTGCCAGCAGCGCGACAGGAGTCTATGGCTACACCTTC.

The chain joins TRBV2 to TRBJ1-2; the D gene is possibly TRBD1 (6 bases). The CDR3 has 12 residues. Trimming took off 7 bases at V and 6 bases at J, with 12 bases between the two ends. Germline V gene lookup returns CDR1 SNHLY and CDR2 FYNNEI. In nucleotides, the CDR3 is TGTGCCAGCAACATACAGGGTAATGGCTACACCTTC. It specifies CASNIQGNGYTF.

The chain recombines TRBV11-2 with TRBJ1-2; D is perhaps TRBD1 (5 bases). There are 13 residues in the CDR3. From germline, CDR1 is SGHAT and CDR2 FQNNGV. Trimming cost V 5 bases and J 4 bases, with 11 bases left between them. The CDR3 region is CASSPPDSYGYTF. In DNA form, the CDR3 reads TGTGCCAGCAGCCCCCCCGACAGCTATGGCTACACCTTC.

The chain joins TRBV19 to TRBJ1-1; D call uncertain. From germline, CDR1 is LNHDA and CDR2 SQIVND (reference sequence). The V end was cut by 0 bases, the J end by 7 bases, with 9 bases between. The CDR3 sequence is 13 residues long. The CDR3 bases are TGTGCCAGTAGTATAGATCAGCGATTTGAAGCTTTCTTT. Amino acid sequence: CASSIDQRFEAFF.

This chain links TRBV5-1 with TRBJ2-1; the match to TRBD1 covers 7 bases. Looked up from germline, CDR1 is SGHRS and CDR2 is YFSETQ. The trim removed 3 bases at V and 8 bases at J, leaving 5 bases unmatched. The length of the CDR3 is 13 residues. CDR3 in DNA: TGCGCCAGCAGCTGGACAGGTGGGCATGAGCAGTTCTTC. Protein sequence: CASSWTGGHEQFF.

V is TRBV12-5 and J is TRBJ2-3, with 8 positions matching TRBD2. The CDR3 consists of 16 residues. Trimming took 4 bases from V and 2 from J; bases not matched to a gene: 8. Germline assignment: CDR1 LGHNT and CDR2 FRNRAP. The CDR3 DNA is TGTGCTAGTGGTTCCCCGGGGGGGGCCACCACAGATACGCAGTATTTT. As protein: CASGSPGGATTDTQYF.

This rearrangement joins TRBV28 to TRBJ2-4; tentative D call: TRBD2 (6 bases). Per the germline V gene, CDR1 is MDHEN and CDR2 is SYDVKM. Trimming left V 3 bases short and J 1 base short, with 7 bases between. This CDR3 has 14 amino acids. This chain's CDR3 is CASSFGGAKNIQYF. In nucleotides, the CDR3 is TGTGCCAGCAGTTTCGGGGGTGCCAAAAACATTCAGTACTTC.

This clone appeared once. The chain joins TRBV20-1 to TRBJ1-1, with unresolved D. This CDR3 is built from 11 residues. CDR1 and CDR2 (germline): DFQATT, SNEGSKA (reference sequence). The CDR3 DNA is TGCACACTTCGGGGGAACACTGAAGCTTTCTTT. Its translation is CTLRGNTEAFF.

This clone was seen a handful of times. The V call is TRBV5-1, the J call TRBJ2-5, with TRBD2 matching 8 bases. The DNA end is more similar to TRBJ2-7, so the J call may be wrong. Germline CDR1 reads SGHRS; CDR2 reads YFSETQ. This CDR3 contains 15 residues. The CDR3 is CASRPREGSSYEQYF. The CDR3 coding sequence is TGCGCCAGCAGACCCCGGGAGGGAAGCTCCTACGAGCAGTACTTC.

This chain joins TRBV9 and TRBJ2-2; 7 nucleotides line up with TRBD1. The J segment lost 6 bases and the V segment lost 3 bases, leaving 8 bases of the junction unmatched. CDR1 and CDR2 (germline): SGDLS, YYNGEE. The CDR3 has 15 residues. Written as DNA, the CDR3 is TGTGCCAGCAGCGCAAAGGGGGCAGACGCCGGGGAGCTGTTTTTT. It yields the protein CASSAKGADAGELFF.

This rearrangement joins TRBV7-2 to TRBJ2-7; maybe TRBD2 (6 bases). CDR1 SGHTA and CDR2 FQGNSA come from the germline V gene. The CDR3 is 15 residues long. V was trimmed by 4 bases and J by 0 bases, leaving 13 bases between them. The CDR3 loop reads CASSSTSLLSYEQYF. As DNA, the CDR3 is TGTGCCAGCAGCTCCACTAGCCTACTCTCCTACGAGCAGTACTTC. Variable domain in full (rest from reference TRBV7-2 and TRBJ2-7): GAGVSQSPSNKVTEKGKDVELRCDPISGHTALYWYRQSLGQGLEFLIYFQGNSAPDKSGLPSDRFSAERTGGSVSTLTIQRTQQEDSAVYLCASSSTSLLSYEQYFGPGTRLTVT.

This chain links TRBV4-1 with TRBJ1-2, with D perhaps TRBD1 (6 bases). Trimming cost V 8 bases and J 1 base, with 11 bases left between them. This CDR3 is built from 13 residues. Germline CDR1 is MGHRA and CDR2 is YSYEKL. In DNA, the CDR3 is TGCGCCAGCCGGCAGGGGCTTAACTATGGCTACACCTTC. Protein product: CASRQGLNYGYTF.

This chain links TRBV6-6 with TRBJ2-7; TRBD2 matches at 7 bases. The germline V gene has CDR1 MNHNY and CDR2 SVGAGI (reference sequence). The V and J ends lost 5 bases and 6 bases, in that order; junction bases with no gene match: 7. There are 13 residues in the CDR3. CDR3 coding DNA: TGTGCCAGCAGTGGGTCAGCGGGACGCGAGCAGTACTTC. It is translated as CASSGSAGREQYF.